A selection of T cell receptor beta chains follows, all from one sample in a study of shared clonotypes between healthy human individuals. Assay used: immunoSEQ multiplex PCR; TCRdb lists only in-frame clones, some missing. The data contain under 1,100,000 clones, approximately 78% of them seen just once; the ten biggest clones take up 0.6% to 0.7%. The source material was memory CD4+ T cells from PBMCs. These receptors originate from a man younger than 35 in good health. Some clones in this sample may be carry-over from other donors' samples. CDR3s include the opening cysteine and the closing phenylalanine or tryptophan. Each record gives: J gene, clone size, V gene, D gene, CDR3 DNA, CDR3 protein. A D gene is named only where the DNA matches it firmly. Some rows mark clone size as missing; the rest say once, few, many or name a class of expanded clone.

TRBJ2-2 | - | TRBV6-8 | TRBD1 | TGTGCCAGCAACTATACAGGGGACGAATATACCGGCAATGCCGGGGAGCTGTTTTTT | CASNYTGDEYTGNAGELFF
TRBJ1-1 | - | TRBV28 | TRBD1 | TGTGCCAGCAACGAAGGTGGGACAGCTGGTCGGAACACTGAAGCTTTCTTT | CASNEGGTAGRNTEAFF
TRBJ2-7 | - | TRBV19 | - | TGTGCCAGTAGTATAGATACACGGGACCCGCTCTACGAGCAGTACTTC | CASSIDTRDPLYEQYF
TRBJ2-7 | few | TRBV2 | - | TGTGCCAGCACCTTAGGGGGCTACGAGCAGTACTTC | CASTLGGYEQYF
TRBJ1-6 | once | TRBV5-8 | - | TGTGCCAGCAGGACAGATTGGTCACCCCTCCACTTT | CASRTDWSPLHF
TRBJ2-1 | - | TRBV5-1 | TRBD2 | TGCGCCAGCAGTTCCAGCGGGAGCGAATACAATGAGCAGTTCTTC | CASSSSGSEYNEQFF
TRBJ2-7 | - | TRBV19 | - | TGTGCCAGTAGTGATGACGGGAGAGGGGGTCTCGAGCAGTACTTC | CASSDDGRGGLEQYF
TRBJ2-1 | - | TRBV2 | - | TGTGCCAGCTCTCCTGGCCGGCGGGATGTTGAGCAGTTCTTC | CASSPGRRDVEQFF
TRBJ1-1 | - | TRBV28 | - | TGTGCCAGCAGTTTTGTCCGATATGCCGGGAGAGTGGTTCGGCCCACTGGGGCTTTCTTT | CASSFVRYAGRVVRPTGAFF
TRBJ1-1 | - | TRBV13 | - | TGTGCCAGCAGCTTAAAGCAGGGATGGAACACTGAAGCTTTCTTT | CASSLKQGWNTEAFF
TRBJ2-1 | - | TRBV30 | - | TGTGCCTGGAGACAGACGCAAGGGGGACTTGGCGGCTACAATGAGCAGTTCTTC | CAWRQTQGGLGGYNEQFF
TRBJ2-5 | - | TRBV5-6 | - | TGTGCCAGCAGCTCCGGTTTATTCGGGGGCGAAGAGACCCAGTACTTC | CASSSGLFGGEETQYF
TRBJ2-4 | few | TRBV5-1 | TRBD2 | TGCGCCAGCGCAATCGGACTAGCGGAAAACATTCAGTACTTC | CASAIGLAENIQYF
TRBJ1-5 | - | TRBV5-5 | - | TGTGCCAGCAGCCTATGGCTTCACAGGGCCAATCAGCCCCAGCATTTT | CASSLWLHRANQPQHF
TRBJ1-5 | - | TRBV28 | - | TGTGCCAGCAGCCCGATACAAAGACTTGCATGGGGGGCAAATCAGCCCCAGCATTTT | CASSPIQRLAWGANQPQHF
TRBJ1-5 | - | TRBV6-6 | - | TGTGCCAGCAGCGAGGGGGGAAATCAGCCCCAGCATTTT | CASSEGGNQPQHF
TRBJ2-7 | - | TRBV28 | - | TGTGCCAGCAGTCCTACCCTAGGACAGTCCTACGAGCAGTACTTC | CASSPTLGQSYEQYF
TRBJ2-5 | - | TRBV5-4 | TRBD2 | TGTGCCAGCAGCCCTACTAGCGCTCAACAAGAGACCCAGTACTTC | CASSPTSAQQETQYF
TRBJ1-6 | - | TRBV30 | - | TGTGCCTGGAGTTACAGGGCATTCGGGAATTCACCCCTCCACTTT | CAWSYRAFGNSPLHF
TRBJ2-1 | - | TRBV5-6 | - | TGTGCCAGCAGCTTGTACGGGACGCACCATCAGCCCTCCTACAATGAGCAGTTCTTC | CASSLYGTHHQPSYNEQFF
TRBJ2-3 | - | TRBV7-2 | - | TGTGCCAGCAGCTTGGGGCTTCGGGATACGCAGTATTTT | CASSLGLRDTQYF
TRBJ1-2 | - | TRBV28 | - | TGTGCCAGCAGTCCCCCGTACGGGTCTGGCTACACCTTC | CASSPPYGSGYTF
TRBJ2-5 | - | TRBV27 | - | TGTGCCAGCAGTTTGAACCTCCTAAAAGAGACCCAGTACTTC | CASSLNLLKETQYF
TRBJ1-2 | - | TRBV15 | - | TGTGCCACCACGGCGGGGGCAGGGGTTTTCTATGGCTACACCTTC | CATTAGAGVFYGYTF
TRBJ2-1 | - | TRBV7-3 | - | TGTGCCAGCAGCGGTGGACAGGACTACCACAATGAGCAGTTCTTC | CASSGGQDYHNEQFF
TRBJ2-3 | - | TRBV18 | TRBD1 | TGTGCCAGCTCACTGGGACAGGGCCCCGTCCGGGCGGGACGGACAGATACGCAGTATTTT | CASSLGQGPVRAGRTDTQYF
TRBJ2-5 | - | TRBV11-2 | - | TGTGCCAGCAGGGATATTAGGGCTCAACAAGAGACCCAGTACTTC | CASRDIRAQQETQYF
TRBJ2-1 | once | TRBV6-5 | TRBD2 | TGTGCCAGCAAAAGACGGGGGGACCCCTACAATGAGCAGTTCTTC | CASKRRGDPYNEQFF
TRBJ2-2 | once | TRBV6-5 | - | TGTGCCAGCATCGGGGTCCCCGGGGAGCTGTTTTTT | CASIGVPGELFF
TRBJ2-5 | - | TRBV11-2 | - | TGTGCCAGCACTCTGTACCAAGAGACCCAGTACTTC | CASTLYQETQYF
TRBJ1-1 | few | TRBV18 | - | TGTGCCAGCTCACCACTTGGGGTAGGCACGAACACTGAAGCTTTCTTT | CASSPLGVGTNTEAFF
TRBJ1-1 | - | TRBV19 | - | TGTGCCAGTAGTATCATGGGTGTGGGTGAAGCTTTCTTT | CASSIMGVGEAFF
TRBJ1-1 | - | TRBV4-3 | - | TGCGCCAGCAGCCAAGATCATAGAACTCAGTCCACTGAAGCTTTCTTT | CASSQDHRTQSTEAFF
TRBJ1-6 | - | TRBV5-1 | - | TGCGCCAGCAGCTTGCTAGGGGCGAGGAATTCACCCCTCCACTTT | CASSLLGARNSPLHF
TRBJ1-2 | - | TRBV28 | - | TGTGCCAGCAGTTTCGGCAGGGGCGACACCTTC | CASSFGRGDTF
TRBJ2-5 | - | TRBV15 | TRBD1 | TGTGCCACCAGCATCAAAGGGGGCCCTGGGATTCGGGACTTC | CATSIKGGPGIRDF
TRBJ2-3 | - | TRBV11-3 | - | TGTGCCAGCAGCCTTACCTTTCACGGGACGCAGTATTTT | CASSLTFHGTQYF
TRBJ2-7 | - | TRBV11-1 | - | TGTGCCAGCAGCCCAGGGTTAGCGGACTCCTACGAGCAGTACTTC | CASSPGLADSYEQYF
TRBJ2-2 | - | TRBV28 | - | TGTGCCAGCAAGACACCGACGAACACCGGGGAGCTGTTTTTT | CASKTPTNTGELFF
TRBJ2-3 | - | TRBV6-1 | - | TGTGCCAGCAGTGAGCGGGGAACAGATACGCAGTATTTT | CASSERGTDTQYF
TRBJ2-7 | many | TRBV25-1 | TRBD1 | TGTGCCAGCTCCAGGACAGGGGGGTTCGGGGAGCAGTACTTC | CASSRTGGFGEQYF
TRBJ2-1 | once | TRBV15 | - | TGTGCCACCAGCCAGAGCAGGGACGAGCAGTTCTTC | CATSQSRDEQFF
TRBJ1-2 | - | TRBV7-2 | - | TGTGCCAGCAGCTTAGATCCCAGCTATGGCTACACCTTC | CASSLDPSYGYTF
TRBJ2-2 | - | TRBV7-3 | TRBD2 | TGTGCCAGCAGCTCTAATCTAGCGGGACAAACCGGGGAGCTGTTTTTT | CASSSNLAGQTGELFF
TRBJ1-4 | - | TRBV5-1 | - | TGCGCCAGCAGCTTATTGTCGGGGTTGGATGAAAAACTGTTTTTT | CASSLLSGLDEKLFF
TRBJ1-2 | - | TRBV19 | - | TGTGCCAGTAGTGTCTGGAGAGGCACCCAAGTGAGCAACTATGGCTACACCTTC | CASSVWRGTQVSNYGYTF
TRBJ2-7 | - | TRBV5-6 | - | TGTTATAAGATTGAAGCATGGGCAGGATGGTGCTACGAGCAGTACTTC | CYKIEAWAGWCYEQYF
TRBJ2-3 | - | TRBV5-4 | - | TGTGCCAGCAGCCTAGGGGGGGCCTCGGATACGCAGTATTTT | CASSLGGASDTQYF
TRBJ2-7 | - | TRBV14 | - | TGTGCCAGCAGCCAAGGCAGGGTCCCTCTCTACGAGCAGTACTTC | CASSQGRVPLYEQYF
TRBJ1-4 | - | TRBV28 | TRBD1 | TGTGCCAGCAGGCTCCAGGGGGCGTCCGCTAATGAAAAACTGTTTTTT | CASRLQGASANEKLFF
TRBJ2-2 | - | TRBV11-3 | - | TGTGCCAGCAGCTACAAGAGCGGGCGGGCCGGGGAGCTGTTTTTT | CASSYKSGRAGELFF
TRBJ2-3 | - | TRBV20-1 | - | TGCAGTGCTCTGAGATCAGATACGCAGTATTTT | CSALRSDTQYF
TRBJ2-1 | - | TRBV11-2 | TRBD2 | TGTGCCAGCAGCTTACTAGCGGGGGTAAACAATGAGCAGTTCTTC | CASSLLAGVNNEQFF